This T cell receptor beta chain came from a study of T cell responses to AZD1222 COVID-19 vaccine. TCRdb keeps only in-frame clones here, not all; method: immunoSEQ multiplex PCR. The table has about 94,000 clones, more than 75% seen once. Germline loops: CDR1 SGHRS, CDR2 YFSETQ. Trimming shortened V by 4 bases and J by 8 bases, and 15 bases separated the two germline ends. There are 13 residues in the CDR3. This clonotype originated in an adult who received the AZD1222 COVID-19 vaccine. The rearrangement links TRBV5-1 to TRBJ1-1, with a weak D call TRBD1 (6 bases). Sequenced material: peripheral blood, taken 28 days after the second AZD1222 dose. The CDR3 DNA sequence: TGCGCCAGCAGCCGGACATTGACAGGAGAAGCTTTCTTT. It yields the protein CASSRTLTGEAFF. Full variable domain (rest looked up from reference TRBV5-1 and TRBJ1-1): KAGVTQTPRYLIKTRGQQVTLSCSPISGHRSVSWYQQTPGQGLQFLFEYFSETQRNKGNFPGRFSGRQFSNSRSEMNVSTLELGDSALYLCASSRTLTGEAFFGQGTRLTVV.